The rows below give T cell receptor beta chains drawn from one sample of a study of blood T cells in healthy people across ages. TCRdb re-called the 5' RACE reads with MiXCR, one entry per CDR3 protein. The table lists roughly 1.5 million distinct CDR3 sequences, 35% to 45% of them singletons. The specimen sequenced was blood. The receptors were gathered from a woman aged 18 to 35 in good health. The CDR3 runs from the conserved cysteine through the conserved F or W. A D gene is named only where the DNA matches it firmly. Size is omitted from some rows. Given values are once, few, many or a class for expanded clones.

few	TRBD1	TRBV5-1	TRBJ2-1	CASSLGLTGEVNEQFF	TGCGCCAGCAGCTTGGGCCTGACAGGGGAAGTCAATGAGCAGTTCTTC
.	TRBD2	TRBV7-7	TRBJ2-1	CVSSLVLAGPNEQFF	TGTGTTAGCAGCTTAGTTCTAGCGGGCCCTAATGAGCAGTTCTTC
.	.	TRBV12-3/TRBV12-4	TRBJ2-7	CASSFLPIPEQYF	TGTGCCAGCAGTTTCCTACCGATTCCCGAGCAGTACTTC
.	TRBD1	TRBV27	TRBJ1-6	CASSGTEGNSPLHF	TGTGCCAGCAGTGGGACAGAGGGGAATTCACCCCTCCACTTT
few	TRBD1	TRBV29-1	TRBJ1-4	CSAKDRGYEKLFF	TGCAGCGCCAAGGACAGGGGATATGAAAAACTGTTTTTT
few	TRBD2	TRBV5-1	TRBJ2-2	CASSLVNSGGTGELFF	TGCGCCAGCAGCTTGGTTAATAGCGGGGGCACCGGGGAGCTGTTTTTT
.	.	TRBV5-1	TRBJ2-3	CASSLVGFARDTQYF	TGCGCCAGCAGCTTGGTCGGTTTTGCCAGAGATACGCAGTATTTT
many	.	TRBV12-3/TRBV12-4	TRBJ1-2	CASSFGLYGYTF	TGTGCCAGCAGTTTCGGGCTCTATGGCTACACCTTC
once	TRBD2	TRBV27	TRBJ2-3	CASSTISGRGTDTQYF	TGTGCCAGCAGTACGATTAGCGGGAGAGGGACAGATACGCAGTATTTT
.	.	TRBV18	TRBJ1-5	CASSPPDRYQPQHF	TGTGCCAGCTCACCCCCTGACAGATATCAGCCCCAGCATTTT
.	.	TRBV6-2/TRBV6-3	TRBJ2-1	CASSLTVWDKNNEQFF	TGTGCCAGCAGTCTGACCGTCTGGGACAAAAACAATGAGCAGTTCTTC
few	.	TRBV20-1	TRBJ2-5	CSARDLSLWETQYF	TGCAGTGCTAGAGATCTGAGCCTCTGGGAGACCCAGTACTTC
.	TRBD1	TRBV28	TRBJ1-2	CASSLETGGGPMAGYTF	TGTGCCAGCAGTCTCGAGACAGGGGGGGGTCCTATGGCTGGCTACACCTTC
many	TRBD1	TRBV7-2	TRBJ1-5	CASSPSDRRFSNQPQHF	TGTGCCAGCAGCCCATCGGACAGGAGATTTAGCAATCAGCCCCAGCATTTT
.	.	TRBV20-1	TRBJ2-1	CSARDTRRTTSHRAYNEQFF	TGCAGTGCTAGAGATACCCGACGGACAACATCACATCGAGCCTACAATGAGCAGTTCTTC
many	.	TRBV20-1	TRBJ1-5	CSASSGGQPQHF	TGCAGTGCTAGTTCGGGGGGTCAGCCCCAGCATTTT